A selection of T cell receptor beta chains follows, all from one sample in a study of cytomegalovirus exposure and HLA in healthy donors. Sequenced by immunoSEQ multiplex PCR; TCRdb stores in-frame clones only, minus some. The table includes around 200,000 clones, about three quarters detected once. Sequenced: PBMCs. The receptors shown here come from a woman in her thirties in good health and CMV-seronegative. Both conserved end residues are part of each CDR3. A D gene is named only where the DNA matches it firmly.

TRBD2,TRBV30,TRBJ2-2,CAWSPGRGGELFF
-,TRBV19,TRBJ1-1,CASSSGLNTEAFF
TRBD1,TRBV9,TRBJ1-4,CASSALMTGQNEKLFF
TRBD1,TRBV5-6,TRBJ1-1,CASSLVAGGTANTEAFF
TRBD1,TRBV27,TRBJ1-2,CASSLRQGHGYTF
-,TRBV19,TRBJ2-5,CASSITVYQETQYF
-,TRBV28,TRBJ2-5,CASSLQGTQYF
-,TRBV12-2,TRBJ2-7,CASRLVRLAGGPSYEQYF
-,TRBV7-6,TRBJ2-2,CASSFPKRGESTGELFF
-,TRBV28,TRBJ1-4,CASRTRGEKLFF
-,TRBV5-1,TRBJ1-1,CASSLGQGRMNTEAFF
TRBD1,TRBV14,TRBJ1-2,CASSPVGTGVLSYTF
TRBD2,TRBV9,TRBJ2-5,CASSEGTSGVGETQYF